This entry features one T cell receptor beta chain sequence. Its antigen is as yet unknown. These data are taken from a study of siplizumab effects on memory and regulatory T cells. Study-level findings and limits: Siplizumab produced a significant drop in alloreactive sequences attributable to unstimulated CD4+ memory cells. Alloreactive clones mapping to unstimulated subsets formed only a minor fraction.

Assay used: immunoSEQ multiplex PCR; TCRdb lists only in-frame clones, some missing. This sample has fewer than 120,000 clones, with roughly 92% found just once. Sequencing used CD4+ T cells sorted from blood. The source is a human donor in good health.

The CDR3 bases are TGTGCCAGCAGTCGCATCGCAGGGCAGACTGAAGCTTTCTTT. Protein: CASSRIAGQTEAFF. The chain combines TRBV27 with TRBJ1-1, with D maybe TRBD1 (5 bases). Germline assignment: CDR1 MNHEY and CDR2 SMNVEV (reference sequence). V lost 5 bases, J lost 5 bases, and 15 bases lay in between. The CDR3 contains 14 residues.